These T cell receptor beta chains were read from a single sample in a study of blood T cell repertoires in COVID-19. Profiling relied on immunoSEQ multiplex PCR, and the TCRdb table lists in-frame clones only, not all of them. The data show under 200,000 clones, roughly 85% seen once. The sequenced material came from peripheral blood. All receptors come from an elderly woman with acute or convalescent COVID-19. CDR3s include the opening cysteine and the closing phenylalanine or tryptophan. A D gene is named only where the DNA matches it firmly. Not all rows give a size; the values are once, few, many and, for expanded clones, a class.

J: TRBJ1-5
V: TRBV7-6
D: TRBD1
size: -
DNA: TGTGCCAGCAGCGCAGGGGGCGCCGGTCAGCCCCAGCATTTT
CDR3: CASSAGGAGQPQHF

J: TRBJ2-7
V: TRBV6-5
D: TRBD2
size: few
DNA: TGTGCCAGCCGGGGGAGGGCCTACGAGCAGTACTTC
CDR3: CASRGRAYEQYF

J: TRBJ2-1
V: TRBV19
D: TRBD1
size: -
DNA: TGTGCCAGTAGGGGACAGGGGGCGCGGGAGCAGTTCTTC
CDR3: CASRGQGAREQFF

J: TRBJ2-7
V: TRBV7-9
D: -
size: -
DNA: TGTGCCAGCAGCTTCCAACAGGGCTACCACGAGCAGTACTTC
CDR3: CASSFQQGYHEQYF

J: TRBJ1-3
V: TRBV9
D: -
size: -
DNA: TGTGCCAGCACTTCCGGGACTCTCTCTGGAAACACCATATATTTT
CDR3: CASTSGTLSGNTIYF

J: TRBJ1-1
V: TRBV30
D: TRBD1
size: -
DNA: TGTGCCTGGGACAGGGCCGATACTGAAGCTTTCTTT
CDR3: CAWDRADTEAFF

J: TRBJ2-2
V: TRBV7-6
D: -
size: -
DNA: TGTGCCAGCAGCTATATGGGAGCGAACACCGGGGAGCTGTTTTTT
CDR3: CASSYMGANTGELFF

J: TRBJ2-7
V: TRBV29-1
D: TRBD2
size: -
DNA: TGCAGCTTTTGCGGGACTAACTACGAGCAGTACTTC
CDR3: CSFCGTNYEQYF

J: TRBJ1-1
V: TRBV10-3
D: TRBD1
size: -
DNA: TGTGCCACACGGACAGGGGCGAACACTGAAGCTTTCTTT
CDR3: CATRTGANTEAFF

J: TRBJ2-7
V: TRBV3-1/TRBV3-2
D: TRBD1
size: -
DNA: TGTGCCAGCAGCACCTGGGACAGCCCCTCCTACGAGCAGTACTTC
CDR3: CASSTWDSPSYEQYF

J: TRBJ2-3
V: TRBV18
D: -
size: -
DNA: TGTGCCAGCTCACTTTACACAGATACGCAGTATTTT
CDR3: CASSLYTDTQYF

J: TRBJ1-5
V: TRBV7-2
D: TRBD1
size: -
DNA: TGTGCCAGCAGCTTACCTCCCGGGACAGGGTTTCATCAGCCCCAGCATTTT
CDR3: CASSLPPGTGFHQPQHF

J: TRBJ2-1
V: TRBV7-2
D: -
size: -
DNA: TGTGCCAGCAGCTATCAGGCGACCCAGGGTGAGCAGTTCTTC
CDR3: CASSYQATQGEQFF

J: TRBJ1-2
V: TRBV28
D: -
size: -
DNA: TGTGCCAGCAGCCTCGTTCTCTCTGGCTACACCTTC
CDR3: CASSLVLSGYTF